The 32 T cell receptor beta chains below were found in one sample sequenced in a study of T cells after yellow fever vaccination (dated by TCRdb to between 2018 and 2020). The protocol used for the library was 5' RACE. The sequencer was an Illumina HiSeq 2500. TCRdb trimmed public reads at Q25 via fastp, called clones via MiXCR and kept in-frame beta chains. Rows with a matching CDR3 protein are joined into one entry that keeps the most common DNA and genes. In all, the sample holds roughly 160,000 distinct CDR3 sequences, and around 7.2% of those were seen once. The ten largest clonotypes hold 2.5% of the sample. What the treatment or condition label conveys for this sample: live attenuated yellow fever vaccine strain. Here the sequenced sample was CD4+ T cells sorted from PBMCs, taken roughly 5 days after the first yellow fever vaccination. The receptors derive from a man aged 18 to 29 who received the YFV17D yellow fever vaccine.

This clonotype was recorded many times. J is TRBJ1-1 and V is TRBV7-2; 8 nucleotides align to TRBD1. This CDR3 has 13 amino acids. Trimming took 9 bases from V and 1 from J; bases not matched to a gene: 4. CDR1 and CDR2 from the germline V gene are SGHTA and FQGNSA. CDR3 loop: CASDQGANTEAFF. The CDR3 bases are TGTGCCAGTGATCAGGGGGCGAACACTGAAGCTTTCTTT.

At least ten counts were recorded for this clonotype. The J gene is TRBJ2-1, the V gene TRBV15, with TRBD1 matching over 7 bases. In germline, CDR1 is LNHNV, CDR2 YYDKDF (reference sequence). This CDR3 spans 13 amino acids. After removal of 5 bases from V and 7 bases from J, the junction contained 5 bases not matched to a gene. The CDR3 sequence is CATSDRAANEQFF. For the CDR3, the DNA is TGTGCCACCAGCGACAGGGCGGCGAATGAGCAGTTCTTC.

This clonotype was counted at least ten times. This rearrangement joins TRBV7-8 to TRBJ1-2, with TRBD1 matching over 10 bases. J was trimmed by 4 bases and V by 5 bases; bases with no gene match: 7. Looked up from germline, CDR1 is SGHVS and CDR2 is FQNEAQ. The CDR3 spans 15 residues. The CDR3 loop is CASSLDRGRAYGYTF. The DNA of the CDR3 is TGTGCCAGCAGCCTGGACAGGGGGAGGGCCTATGGCTACACCTTC.

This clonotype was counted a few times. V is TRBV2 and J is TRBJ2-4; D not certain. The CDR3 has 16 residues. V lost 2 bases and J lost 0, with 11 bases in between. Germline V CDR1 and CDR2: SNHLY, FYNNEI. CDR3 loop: CASSERSGLAKNIQYF. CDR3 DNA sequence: TGTGCCAGCAGTGAAAGGTCAGGCCTAGCCAAAAACATTCAGTACTTC.

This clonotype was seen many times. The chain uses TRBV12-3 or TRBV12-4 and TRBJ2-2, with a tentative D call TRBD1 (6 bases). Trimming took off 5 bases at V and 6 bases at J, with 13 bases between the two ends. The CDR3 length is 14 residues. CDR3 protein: CASSLPTGPGELFF. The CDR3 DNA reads TGTGCCAGCAGTCTACCCACAGGGCCCGGGGAGCTGTTTTTT.

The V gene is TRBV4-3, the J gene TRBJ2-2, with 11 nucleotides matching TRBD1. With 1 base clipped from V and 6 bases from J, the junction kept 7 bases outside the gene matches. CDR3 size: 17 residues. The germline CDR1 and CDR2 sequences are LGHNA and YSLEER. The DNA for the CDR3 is TGCGCCAGCAGCCAAGGCCGGGGACAGGGGGATGCCGGGGAGCTGTTTTTT. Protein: CASSQGRGQGDAGELFF.

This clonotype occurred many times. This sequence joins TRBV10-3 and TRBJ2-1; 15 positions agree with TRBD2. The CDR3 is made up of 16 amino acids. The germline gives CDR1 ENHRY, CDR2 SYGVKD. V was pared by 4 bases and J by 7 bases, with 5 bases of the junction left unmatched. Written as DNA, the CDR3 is TGTGCCATCAGTGGGACTAGCGGGGGGGCTTGGAATGAGCAGTTCTTC. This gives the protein CAISGTSGGAWNEQFF.

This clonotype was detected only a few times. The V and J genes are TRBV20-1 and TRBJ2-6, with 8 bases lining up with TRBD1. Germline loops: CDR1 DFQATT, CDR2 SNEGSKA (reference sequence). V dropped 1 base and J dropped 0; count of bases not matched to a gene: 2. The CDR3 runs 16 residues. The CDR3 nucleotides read TGCAGTGCTAGAGGACAGGGGCACTCTGGGGCCAACGTCCTGACTTTC. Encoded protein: CSARGQGHSGANVLTF.

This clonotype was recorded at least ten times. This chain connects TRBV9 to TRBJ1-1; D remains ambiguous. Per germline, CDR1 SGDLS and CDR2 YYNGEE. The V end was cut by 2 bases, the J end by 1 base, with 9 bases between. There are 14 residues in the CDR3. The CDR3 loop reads CASSVRSGNTEAFF. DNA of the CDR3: TGTGCCAGCAGCGTCCGCTCCGGGAACACTGAAGCTTTCTTT.

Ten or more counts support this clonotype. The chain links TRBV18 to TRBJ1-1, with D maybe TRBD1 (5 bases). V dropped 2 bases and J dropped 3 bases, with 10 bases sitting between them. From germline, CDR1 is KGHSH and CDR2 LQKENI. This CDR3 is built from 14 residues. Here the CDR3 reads CASSPGSRDTEAFF. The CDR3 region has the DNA TGTGCCAGCTCACCAGGATCCAGGGACACTGAAGCTTTCTTT.

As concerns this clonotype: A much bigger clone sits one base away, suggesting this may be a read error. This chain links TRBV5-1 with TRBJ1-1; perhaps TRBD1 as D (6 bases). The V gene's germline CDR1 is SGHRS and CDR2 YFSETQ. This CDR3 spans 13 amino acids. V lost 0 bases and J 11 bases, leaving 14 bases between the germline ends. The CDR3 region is CASSLVTGADAFF. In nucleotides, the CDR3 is TGCGCCAGCAGCTTGGTGACGGGGGCAGATGCTTTCTTT.

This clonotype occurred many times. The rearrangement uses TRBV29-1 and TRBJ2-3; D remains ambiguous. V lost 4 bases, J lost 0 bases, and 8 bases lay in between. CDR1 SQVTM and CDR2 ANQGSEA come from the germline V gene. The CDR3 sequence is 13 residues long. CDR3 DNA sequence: TGCAGCGTTGGCTCGGGTAGCACAGATACGCAGTATTTT. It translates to CSVGSGSTDTQYF.

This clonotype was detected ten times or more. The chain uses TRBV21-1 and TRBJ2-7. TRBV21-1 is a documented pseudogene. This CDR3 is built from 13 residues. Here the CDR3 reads CASSKVNSYEQYF. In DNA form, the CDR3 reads TGTGCCAGCAGCAAAGTCAACTCCTACGAGCAGTACTTC.

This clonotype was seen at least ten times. The CDR3 nucleotides are TGCGCCAGCAGCTTGGGGGCACAGGGGGCAGGTACTGAAGCTTTCTTT. Translation: CASSLGAQGAGTEAFF. V is TRBV5-1 and J is TRBJ1-1; 9 bases line up with TRBD1. CDR1 SGHRS and CDR2 YFSETQ come from the germline V gene. The length of the CDR3 is 16 residues. Trimming removed 0 bases from V and 5 bases from J; junction bases left unmatched: 8. Full variable domain (rest looked up from reference TRBV5-1 and TRBJ1-1): KAGVTQTPRYLIKTRGQQVTLSCSPISGHRSVSWYQQTPGQGLQFLFEYFSETQRNKGNFPGRFSGRQFSNSRSEMNVSTLELGDSALYLCASSLGAQGAGTEAFFGQGTRLTVV.

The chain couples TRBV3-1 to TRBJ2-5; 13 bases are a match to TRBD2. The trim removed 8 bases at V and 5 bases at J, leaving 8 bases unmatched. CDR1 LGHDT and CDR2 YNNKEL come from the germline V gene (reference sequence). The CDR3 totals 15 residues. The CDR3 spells CASCYQLAGGETQYF. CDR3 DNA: TGTGCCAGCTGCTACCAACTAGCGGGGGGGGAGACCCAGTACTTC.

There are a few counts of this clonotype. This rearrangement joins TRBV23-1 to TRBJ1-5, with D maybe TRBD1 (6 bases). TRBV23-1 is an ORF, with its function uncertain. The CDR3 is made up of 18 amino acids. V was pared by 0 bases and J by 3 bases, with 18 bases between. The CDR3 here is CASSQSPRAGGLNQPQHF. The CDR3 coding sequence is TGCGCCAGCAGTCAATCGCCCCGTGCGGGGGGGCTCAATCAGCCCCAGCATTTT.

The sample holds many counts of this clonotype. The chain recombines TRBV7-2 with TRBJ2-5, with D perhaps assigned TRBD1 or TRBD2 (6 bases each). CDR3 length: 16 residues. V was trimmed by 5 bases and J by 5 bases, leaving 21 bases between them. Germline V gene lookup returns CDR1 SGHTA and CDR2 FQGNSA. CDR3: CASSHFMRGAYETQYF. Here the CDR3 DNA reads TGTGCCAGCAGCCATTTCATGAGGGGGGCCTATGAGACCCAGTACTTC.

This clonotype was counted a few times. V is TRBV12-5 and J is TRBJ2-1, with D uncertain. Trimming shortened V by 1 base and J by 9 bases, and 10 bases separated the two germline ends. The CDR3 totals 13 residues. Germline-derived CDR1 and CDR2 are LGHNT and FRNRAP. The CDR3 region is CASGLAVWGEQFF. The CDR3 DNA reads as TGTGCTAGTGGTTTGGCGGTTTGGGGTGAGCAGTTCTTC.

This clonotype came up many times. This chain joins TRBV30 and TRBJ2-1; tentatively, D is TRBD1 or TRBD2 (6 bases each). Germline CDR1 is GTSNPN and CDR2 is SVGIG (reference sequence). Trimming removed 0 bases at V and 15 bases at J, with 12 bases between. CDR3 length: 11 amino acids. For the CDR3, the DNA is TGTGCCTGGAGTGTAAGGGGGGCCGCGTTCTTC. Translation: CAWSVRGAAFF.

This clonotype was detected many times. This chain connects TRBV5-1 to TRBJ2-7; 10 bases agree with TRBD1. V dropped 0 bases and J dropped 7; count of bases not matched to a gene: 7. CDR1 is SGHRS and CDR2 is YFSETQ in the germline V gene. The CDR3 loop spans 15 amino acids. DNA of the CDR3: TGCGCCAGCAGCTTGGACGGACAGGGGGGGAGGGAGCAGTACTTC. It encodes CASSLDGQGGREQYF.

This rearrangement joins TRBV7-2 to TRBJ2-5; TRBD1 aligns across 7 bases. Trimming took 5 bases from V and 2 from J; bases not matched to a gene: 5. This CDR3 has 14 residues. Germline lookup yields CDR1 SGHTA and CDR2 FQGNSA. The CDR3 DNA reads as TGTGCCAGCAGCGTGACAGGGTTTCAAGAGACCCAGTACTTC. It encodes CASSVTGFQETQYF.

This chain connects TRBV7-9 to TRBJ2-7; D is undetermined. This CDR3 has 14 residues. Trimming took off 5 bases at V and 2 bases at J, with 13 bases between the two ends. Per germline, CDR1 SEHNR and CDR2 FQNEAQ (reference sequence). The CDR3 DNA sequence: TGTGCCAGCAGCCTGTCACTCCTAACCTACGAGCAGTACTTC. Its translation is CASSLSLLTYEQYF.

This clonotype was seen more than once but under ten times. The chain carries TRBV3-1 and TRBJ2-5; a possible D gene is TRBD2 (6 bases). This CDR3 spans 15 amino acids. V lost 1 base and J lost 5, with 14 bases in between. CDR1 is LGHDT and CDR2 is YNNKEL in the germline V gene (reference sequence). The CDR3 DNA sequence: TGTGCCAGCAGCCAAGCCCCCGGGGGATTGGAGACCCAGTACTTC. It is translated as CASSQAPGGLETQYF.

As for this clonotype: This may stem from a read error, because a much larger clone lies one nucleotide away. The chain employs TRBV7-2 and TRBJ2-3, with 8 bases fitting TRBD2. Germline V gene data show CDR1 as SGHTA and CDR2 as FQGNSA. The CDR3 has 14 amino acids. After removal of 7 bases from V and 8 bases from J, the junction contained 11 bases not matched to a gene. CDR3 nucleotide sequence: TGTGCCAGCACCGTACGGGGGGGGAAAGCTACGCAGTATTTT. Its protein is CASTVRGGKATQYF.

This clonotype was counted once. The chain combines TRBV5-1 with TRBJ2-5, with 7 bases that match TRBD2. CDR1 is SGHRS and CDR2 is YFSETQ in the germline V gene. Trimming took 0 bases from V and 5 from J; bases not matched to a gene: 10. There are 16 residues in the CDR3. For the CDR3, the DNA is TGCGCCAGCAGCTTGGAGTCCATCGGGGGGTATGAGACCCAGTACTTC. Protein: CASSLESIGGYETQYF.

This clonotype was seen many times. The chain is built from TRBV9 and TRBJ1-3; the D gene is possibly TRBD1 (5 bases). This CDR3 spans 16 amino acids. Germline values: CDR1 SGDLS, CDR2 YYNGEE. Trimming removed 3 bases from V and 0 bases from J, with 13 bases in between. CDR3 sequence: CASSGSGTASGNTIYF. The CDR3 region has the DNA TGTGCCAGCAGCGGCTCCGGGACGGCCTCTGGAAACACCATATATTTT.

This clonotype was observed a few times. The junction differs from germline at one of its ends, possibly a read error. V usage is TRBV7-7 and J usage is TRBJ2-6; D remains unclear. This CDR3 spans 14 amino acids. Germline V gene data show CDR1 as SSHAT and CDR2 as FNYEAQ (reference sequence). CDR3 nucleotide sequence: TGTGCTAGCAGCCCGTCGGCTGGGGCCAACGTCCTGACTTTC. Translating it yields CASSPSAGANVLTF.

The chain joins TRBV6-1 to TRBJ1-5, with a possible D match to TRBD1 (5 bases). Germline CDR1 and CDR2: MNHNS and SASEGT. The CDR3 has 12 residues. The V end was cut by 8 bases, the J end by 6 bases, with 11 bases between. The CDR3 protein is CASGGGSQPQHF. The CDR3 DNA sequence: TGTGCCAGCGGCGGGGGGAGTCAGCCCCAGCATTTT.

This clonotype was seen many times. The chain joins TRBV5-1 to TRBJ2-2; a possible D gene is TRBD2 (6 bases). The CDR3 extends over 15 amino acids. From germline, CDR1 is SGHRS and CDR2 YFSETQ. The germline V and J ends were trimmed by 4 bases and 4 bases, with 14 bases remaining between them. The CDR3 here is CASSKKSRGTGELFF. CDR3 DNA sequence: TGCGCCAGCAGCAAAAAGTCGCGGGGCACCGGGGAGCTGTTTTTT. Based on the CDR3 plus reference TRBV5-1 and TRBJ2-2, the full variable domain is KAGVTQTPRYLIKTRGQQVTLSCSPISGHRSVSWYQQTPGQGLQFLFEYFSETQRNKGNFPGRFSGRQFSNSRSEMNVSTLELGDSALYLCASSKKSRGTGELFFGEGSRLTVL.

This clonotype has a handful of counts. The CDR3 bases are TGTGCCAGCTCACCGGGTTGGACAGGGCCGAACGAGCAGTACGTC. As protein: CASSPGWTGPNEQYV. The V and J genes are TRBV18 and TRBJ2-7, with TRBD1 matching 8 bases. V shed 3 bases and J 5 bases; nucleotides not matched to a gene: 9. The CDR3 is 15 amino acids. Germline V lookup: CDR1 KGHSH, CDR2 LQKENI.

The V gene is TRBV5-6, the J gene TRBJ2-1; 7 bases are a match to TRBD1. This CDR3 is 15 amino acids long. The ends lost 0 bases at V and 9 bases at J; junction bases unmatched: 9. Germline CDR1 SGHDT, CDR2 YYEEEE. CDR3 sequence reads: CASSLDRGFIGEQFF. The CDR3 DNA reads TGTGCCAGCAGCTTGGACAGGGGCTTTATAGGTGAGCAGTTCTTC.

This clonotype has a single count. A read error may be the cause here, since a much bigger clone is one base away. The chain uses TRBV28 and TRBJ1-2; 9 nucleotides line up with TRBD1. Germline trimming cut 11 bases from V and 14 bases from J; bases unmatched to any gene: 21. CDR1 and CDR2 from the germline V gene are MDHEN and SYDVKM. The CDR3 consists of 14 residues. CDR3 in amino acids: CAGTFNPGQGSRTF. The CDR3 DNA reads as TGTGCCGGCACCTTCAATCCGGGACAGGGTTCTAGGACCTTC.